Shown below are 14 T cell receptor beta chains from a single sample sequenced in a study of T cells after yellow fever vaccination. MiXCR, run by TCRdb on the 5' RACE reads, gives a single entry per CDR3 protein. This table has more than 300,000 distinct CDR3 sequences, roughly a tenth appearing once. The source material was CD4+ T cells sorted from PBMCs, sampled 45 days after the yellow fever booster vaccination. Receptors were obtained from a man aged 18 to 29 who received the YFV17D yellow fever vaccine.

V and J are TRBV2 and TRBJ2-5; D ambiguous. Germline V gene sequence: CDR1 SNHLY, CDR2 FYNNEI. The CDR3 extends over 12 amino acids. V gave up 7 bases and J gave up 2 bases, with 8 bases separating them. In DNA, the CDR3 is TGTGCCAGCACTACGACTCAAGAGACCCAGTACTTC. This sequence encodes CASTTTQETQYF. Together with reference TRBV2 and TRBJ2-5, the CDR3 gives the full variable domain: EPEVTQTPSHQVTQMGQEVILRCVPISNHLYFYWYRQILGQKVEFLVSFYNNEISEKSEIFDDQFSVERPDGSNFTLKIRSTKLEDSAMYFCASTTTQETQYFGPGTRLLVL.

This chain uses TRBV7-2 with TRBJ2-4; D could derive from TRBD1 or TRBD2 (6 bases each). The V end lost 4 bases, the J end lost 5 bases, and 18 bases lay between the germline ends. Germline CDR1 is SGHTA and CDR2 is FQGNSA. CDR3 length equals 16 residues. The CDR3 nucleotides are TGTGCCAGCAGCTCAGCCAAGGGGGGCCGGGAAAACATTCAGTACTTC. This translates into CASSSAKGGRENIQYF.

The CDR3 spells CSTRQGGETQYF. The CDR3 nucleotides are TGCAGCACCCGACAGGGTGGCGAGACCCAGTACTTC. The genes are TRBV29-1 and TRBJ2-5, with 7 bases aligning to TRBD1. Germline V CDR1 and CDR2: SQVTM, ANQGSEA. This CDR3 contains 12 residues. V trimming: 8 bases; J trimming: 5 bases; junction bases outside the gene matches: 8.

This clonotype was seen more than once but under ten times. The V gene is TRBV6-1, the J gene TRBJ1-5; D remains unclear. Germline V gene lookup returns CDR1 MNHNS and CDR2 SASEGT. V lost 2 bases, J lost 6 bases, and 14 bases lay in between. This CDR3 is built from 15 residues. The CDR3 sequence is CASSEMGSGGQPQHF. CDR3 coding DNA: TGTGCCAGCAGTGAAATGGGATCCGGCGGTCAGCCCCAGCATTTT.

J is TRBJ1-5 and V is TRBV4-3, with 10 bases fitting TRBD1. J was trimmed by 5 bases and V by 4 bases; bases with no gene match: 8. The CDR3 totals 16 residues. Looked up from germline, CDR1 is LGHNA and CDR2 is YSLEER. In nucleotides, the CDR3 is TGCGCCAGCAGCCTAAATCTTGGGACAGGGGATCAGCCCCAGCATTTT. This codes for CASSLNLGTGDQPQHF.

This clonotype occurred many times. The CDR3, as DNA: TGTGCCAGCAGCCAAACACTAGGCGGGGTTCAAGAGACCCAGTACTTC. It yields the protein CASSQTLGGVQETQYF. The chain employs TRBV4-2 and TRBJ2-5; possibly TRBD2 for D (6 bases). V lost 2 bases to trimming and J lost 2 bases, with 15 bases between them. CDR3 length: 16 amino acids. Looked up from germline, CDR1 is LGHNA and CDR2 is YNFKEQ.

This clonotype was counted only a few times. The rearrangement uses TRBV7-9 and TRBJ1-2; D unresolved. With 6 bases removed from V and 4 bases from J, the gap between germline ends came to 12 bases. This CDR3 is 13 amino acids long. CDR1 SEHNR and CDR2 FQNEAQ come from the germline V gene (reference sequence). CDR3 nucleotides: TGTGCCAGCAGGGATACGGGGTTCTATGGCTACACCTTC. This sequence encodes CASRDTGFYGYTF. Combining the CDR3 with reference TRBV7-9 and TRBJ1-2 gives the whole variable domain DTGVSQNPRHKITKRGQNVTFRCDPISEHNRLYWYRQTLGQGPEFLTYFQNEAQLEKSRLLSDRFSAERPKGSFSTLEIQRTEQGDSAMYLCASRDTGFYGYTFGSGTRLTVV.

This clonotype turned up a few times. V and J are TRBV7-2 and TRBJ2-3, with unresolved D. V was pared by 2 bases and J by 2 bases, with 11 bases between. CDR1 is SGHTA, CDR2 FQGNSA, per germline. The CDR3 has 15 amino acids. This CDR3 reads CASSLITRFTDTQYF. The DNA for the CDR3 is TGTGCCAGCAGCTTAATCACGCGCTTCACAGATACGCAGTATTTT.

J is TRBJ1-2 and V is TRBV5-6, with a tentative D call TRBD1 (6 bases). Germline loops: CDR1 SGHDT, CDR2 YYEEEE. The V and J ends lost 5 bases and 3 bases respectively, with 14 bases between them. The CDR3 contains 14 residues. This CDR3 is CASRETGLDYGYTF. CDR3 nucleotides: TGTGCCAGCAGGGAAACAGGGCTCGACTATGGCTACACCTTC.

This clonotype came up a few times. CDR3 in DNA: TGTGCCAGCAGTGAGAACTTGTCCCGAGGGATCTATGGCTACACCTTC. Protein: CASSENLSRGIYGYTF. The genes are TRBV25-1 and TRBJ1-2; D uncertain. The CDR3 contains 16 residues. Trimming removed 3 bases at V and 4 bases at J, with 18 bases between. Germline lookup yields CDR1 MGHDK and CDR2 SYGVNS.

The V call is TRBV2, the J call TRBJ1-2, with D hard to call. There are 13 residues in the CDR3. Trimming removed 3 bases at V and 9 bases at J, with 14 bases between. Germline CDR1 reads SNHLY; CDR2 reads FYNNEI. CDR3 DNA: TGTGCCAGCAGTGATAGGGCCGCGAACCGCTACACCTTC. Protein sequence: CASSDRAANRYTF.

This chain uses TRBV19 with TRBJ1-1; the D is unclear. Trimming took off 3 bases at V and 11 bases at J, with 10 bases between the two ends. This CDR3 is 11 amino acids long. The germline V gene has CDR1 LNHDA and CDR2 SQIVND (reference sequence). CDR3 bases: TGTGCCAGTAGTATGAGCAGAAAGGCTTTCTTT. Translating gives CASSMSRKAFF.

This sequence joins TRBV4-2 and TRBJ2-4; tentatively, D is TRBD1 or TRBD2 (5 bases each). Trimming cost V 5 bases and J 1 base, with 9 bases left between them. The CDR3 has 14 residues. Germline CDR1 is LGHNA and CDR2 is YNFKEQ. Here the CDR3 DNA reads TGTGCCAGCAGCTACGGGGCCGCCAAAAACATTCAGTACTTC. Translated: CASSYGAAKNIQYF.

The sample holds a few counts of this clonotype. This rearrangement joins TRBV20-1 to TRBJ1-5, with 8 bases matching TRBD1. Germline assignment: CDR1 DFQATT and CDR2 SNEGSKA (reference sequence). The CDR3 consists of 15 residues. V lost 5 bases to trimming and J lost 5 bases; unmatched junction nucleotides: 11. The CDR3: CSAPPLTGGDQPQHF. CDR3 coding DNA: TGCAGTGCTCCCCCTCTAACAGGGGGAGATCAGCCCCAGCATTTT.